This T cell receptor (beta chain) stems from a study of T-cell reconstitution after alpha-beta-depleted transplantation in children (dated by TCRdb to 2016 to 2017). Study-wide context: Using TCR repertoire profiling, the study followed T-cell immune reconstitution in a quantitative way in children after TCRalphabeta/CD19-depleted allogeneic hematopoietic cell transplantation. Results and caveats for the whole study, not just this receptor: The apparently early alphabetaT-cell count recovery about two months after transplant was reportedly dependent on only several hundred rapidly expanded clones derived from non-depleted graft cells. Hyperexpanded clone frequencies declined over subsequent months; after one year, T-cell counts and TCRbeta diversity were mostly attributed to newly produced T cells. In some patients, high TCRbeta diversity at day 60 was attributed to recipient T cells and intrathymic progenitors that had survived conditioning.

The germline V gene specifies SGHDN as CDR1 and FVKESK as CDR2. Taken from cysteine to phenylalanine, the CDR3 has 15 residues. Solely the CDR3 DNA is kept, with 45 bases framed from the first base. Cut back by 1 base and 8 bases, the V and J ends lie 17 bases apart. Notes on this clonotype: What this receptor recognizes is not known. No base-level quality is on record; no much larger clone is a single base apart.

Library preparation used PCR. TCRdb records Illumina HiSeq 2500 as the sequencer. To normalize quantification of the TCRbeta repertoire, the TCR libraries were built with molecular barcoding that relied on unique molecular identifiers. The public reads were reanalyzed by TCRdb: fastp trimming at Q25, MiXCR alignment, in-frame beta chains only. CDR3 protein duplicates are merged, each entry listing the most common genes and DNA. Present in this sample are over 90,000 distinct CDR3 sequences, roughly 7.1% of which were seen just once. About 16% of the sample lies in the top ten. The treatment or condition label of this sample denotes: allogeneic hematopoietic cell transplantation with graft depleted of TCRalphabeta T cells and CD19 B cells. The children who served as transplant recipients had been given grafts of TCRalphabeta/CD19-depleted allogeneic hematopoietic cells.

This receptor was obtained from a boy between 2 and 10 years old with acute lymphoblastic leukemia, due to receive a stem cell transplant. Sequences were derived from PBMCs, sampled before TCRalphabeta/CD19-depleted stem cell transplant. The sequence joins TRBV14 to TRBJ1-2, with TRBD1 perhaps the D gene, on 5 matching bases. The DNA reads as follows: TGTGCCAGCAGCCAAGGGGAAACAGGATCGGGCGGCTACACCTTC. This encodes CASSQGETGSGGYTF. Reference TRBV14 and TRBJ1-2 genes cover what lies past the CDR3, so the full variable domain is EAGVTQFPSHSVIEKGQTVTLRCDPISGHDNLYWYRRVMGKEIKFLLHFVKESKQDESGMPNNRFLAERTGGTYSTLKVQPAELEDSGVYFCASSQGETGSGGYTFGSGTRLTVV.